This TCR beta chain came from a study of identical twins. A single record per CDR3 protein comes from TCRdb applying MiXCR to the 5' RACE reads. The repertoire consists of 500,000 or so distinct CDR3 sequences, with approximately 22% occurring once and the leading ten covering around 1%. CDR3 length equals 14 residues. CDR1 LGHDT and CDR2 YNNKEL come from the germline V gene (reference sequence). Trimming at V came to 5 bases and at J to 5 bases, leaving 3 bases not matched to a gene. Only a few counts were recorded for this clonotype. The same sample was also studied in work on T cells expressing NK-cell markers.

J is TRBJ1-6 and V is TRBV3-1; 7 positions agree with TRBD1. The TCR originated in a woman between 18 and 29 years old in good health. Sample: CD4+ T cells sorted from blood. As DNA, the CDR3 is TGTGCCAGCAGCGGGACAGCTAATAATTCACCCCTCCACTTT. Translation: CASSGTANNSPLHF.